One and the same sample provided the 29 T cell receptor beta chains below, sequenced in a study of control samples from healthy donors and cancer patients. Clones were read by immunoSEQ multiplex PCR, and TCRdb kept only the in-frame ones, dropping some. The sample consists of about 150,000 clones, 85% to 95% of them appearing once. Sequences were obtained from blood. These receptor sequences come from a man in his forties or fifties in good health.

This chain links TRBV9 with TRBJ2-3; 7 nucleotides align to TRBD2. The germline V gene has CDR1 SGDLS and CDR2 YYNGEE. This CDR3 has 16 residues. V gave up 5 bases and J gave up 6 bases; unmatched junction bases: 15. CDR3 amino acids: CASRPSATGGPDTQYF. In DNA form, the CDR3 reads TGTGCCAGCAGACCCAGTGCGACGGGAGGTCCGGATACGCAGTATTTT.

With regard to this clone: The sample contains more than one DNA sequence encoding this CDR3. J is TRBJ1-5 and V is TRBV6-5, with TRBD1 as a possible D gene (6 bases). CDR1 is MNHEY and CDR2 is SVGAGI in the germline V gene. Between the trimmed V and J ends, which lost 8 bases and 1 base, there was a span of 9 bases. This CDR3 comprises 13 residues. The CDR3 loop reads CASRTASNQPQHF. CDR3 nucleotide sequence: TGTGCCAGCCGGACAGCCAGCAATCAGCCCCAGCATTTT.

The chain is built from TRBV5-1 and TRBJ2-2, with TRBD1 as a possible D gene (6 bases). V lost 1 base and J 1 base, leaving 8 bases between the germline ends. The CDR3 is made up of 15 amino acids. Germline CDR1 and CDR2: SGHRS and YFSETQ. The CDR3 region has the DNA TGCGCCAGCAGCTTGACACAGGGGAACACCGGGGAGCTGTTTTTT. This gives the protein CASSLTQGNTGELFF.

The gene calls are TRBV6-2 or TRBV6-3 and TRBJ2-2, with 11 nucleotides matching TRBD1. Trimming at V came to 8 bases and at J to 3 bases, leaving 17 bases not matched to a gene. Germline V gives CDR1 MNHEY, CDR2 SVGEGT. The CDR3 extends over 19 amino acids. The CDR3 here is CASCRVGQGARRYTGELFF. For the CDR3, the DNA is TGTGCCAGCTGCCGCGTAGGACAGGGGGCTCGAAGATACACCGGGGAGCTGTTTTTT.

CDR3 nucleotides: TGTGCCAGCAGTTTTGGGGGGGCTTTGCAGCCCCAGCATTTT. Translating it yields CASSFGGALQPQHF. The chain employs TRBV27 and TRBJ1-5, with a tentative D call TRBD1 (6 bases). From germline, CDR1 is MNHEY and CDR2 SMNVEV (reference sequence). CDR3 length: 14 amino acids. Trimming shortened V by 3 bases and J by 7 bases, and 13 bases separated the two germline ends.

V is TRBV6-2 or TRBV6-3 and J is TRBJ2-2, with 8 bases fitting TRBD2. CDR1 is MNHEY and CDR2 is SVGEGT in the germline V gene. The CDR3 runs to 15 residues. The ends lost 2 bases at V and 4 bases at J; junction bases unmatched: 3. CDR3 in DNA: TGTGCCAGCAGTTACGGTCTAGCGGGCACCGGGGAGCTGTTTTTT. The encoded protein is CASSYGLAGTGELFF.

The chain couples TRBV18 to TRBJ1-1; 8 bases map to TRBD1. Germline V gives CDR1 KGHSH, CDR2 LQKENI. Unmatched junction bases numbered 11, after V lost 3 bases and J lost 5 bases. The CDR3 totals 16 residues. The CDR3 DNA sequence: TGTGCCAGCTCACCTGGGACATTAAGGACAGGGACTGAAGCTTTCTTT. This gives the protein CASSPGTLRTGTEAFF.

This CDR3 is CASSLGRARYTF. DNA of the CDR3: TGTGCCAGTAGTTTAGGCAGGGCGCGCTACACCTTC. This chain links TRBV19 with TRBJ1-2; tentative D call: TRBD1 (5 bases). This CDR3 spans 12 amino acids. Trimming stripped 5 bases from V and 9 bases from J, with 13 bases between. Germline V CDR1 and CDR2: LNHDA, SQIVND (reference sequence).

The V gene is TRBV12-3 or TRBV12-4, the J gene TRBJ1-5; unclear D gene. The CDR3 covers 13 residues. Deletions cut 6 bases from V and 4 bases from J, with 10 bases between. The CDR3 loop is CASSLAHNQPQHF. The DNA for the CDR3 is TGTGCCAGCAGCCTGGCCCATAATCAGCCCCAGCATTTT.

This clone was recorded a few times. This chain joins TRBV5-1 and TRBJ2-3; the match to TRBD2 covers 8 bases. Per germline, CDR1 SGHRS and CDR2 YFSETQ. CDR3 length: 15 amino acids. J was trimmed by 0 bases and V by 7 bases; bases with no gene match: 7. The CDR3 nucleotides read TGCGCCAGCGGATTAGCGGGAATAAGCACAGATACGCAGTATTTT. Translated, it gives CASGLAGISTDTQYF.

The chain couples TRBV6-5 to TRBJ2-1; 11 positions agree with TRBD2. V shed 4 bases and J 9 bases; nucleotides not matched to a gene: 8. Germline V CDR1 and CDR2: MNHEY, SVGAGI. The CDR3 is made up of 15 amino acids. The CDR3 here is CASSSLAGGPGEQFF. The CDR3 DNA sequence: TGTGCCAGCAGTTCCTTAGCGGGAGGGCCTGGTGAGCAGTTCTTC.

The chain carries TRBV2 and TRBJ2-7; the D call may be TRBD1 or TRBD2 (5 bases each). The CDR3 extends over 15 amino acids. Trimming took off 4 bases at V and 6 bases at J, with 19 bases between the two ends. Germline CDR1 and CDR2: SNHLY and FYNNEI. CDR3 protein: CASSGGPPHPGEQYF. CDR3 DNA sequence: TGTGCCAGCAGTGGGGGACCGCCCCACCCAGGCGAGCAGTACTTC. The variable domain in full, completed from reference TRBV2 and TRBJ2-7, reads EPEVTQTPSHQVTQMGQEVILRCVPISNHLYFYWYRQILGQKVEFLVSFYNNEISEKSEIFDDQFSVERPDGSNFTLKIRSTKLEDSAMYFCASSGGPPHPGEQYFGPGTRLTVT.

The chain has TRBV5-1 and TRBJ2-7, with D uncertain. The CDR3 runs to 13 residues. The germline V and J ends were trimmed by 0 bases and 4 bases, with 8 bases remaining between them. Looked up from germline, CDR1 is SGHRS and CDR2 is YFSETQ. Here the CDR3 DNA reads TGCGCCAGCAGCTTGGTTTGGGGTTACGAGCAGTACTTC. It translates to CASSLVWGYEQYF.

The rearrangement uses TRBV5-1 and TRBJ2-7; no clear D gene. Trimming took off 0 bases at V and 2 bases at J, with 6 bases between the two ends. This CDR3 spans 13 amino acids. Germline V lookup: CDR1 SGHRS, CDR2 YFSETQ. CDR3 residues: CASSLGPTYEQYF. The CDR3 coding sequence is TGCGCCAGCAGCTTGGGACCCACCTACGAGCAGTACTTC.

The chain carries TRBV5-1 and TRBJ2-6, with D unclear. Trimming stripped 0 bases from V and 3 bases from J, with 7 bases between. The CDR3 is made up of 15 amino acids. In germline, CDR1 is SGHRS, CDR2 YFSETQ. CDR3 sequence: CASSLEAGGANVLTF. The CDR3 DNA reads as TGCGCCAGCAGCTTGGAGGCAGGTGGGGCCAACGTCCTGACTTTC. The full variable domain, with the rest looked up from reference TRBV5-1 and TRBJ2-6, is KAGVTQTPRYLIKTRGQQVTLSCSPISGHRSVSWYQQTPGQGLQFLFEYFSETQRNKGNFPGRFSGRQFSNSRSEMNVSTLELGDSALYLCASSLEAGGANVLTFGAGSRLTVL.

The rearrangement links TRBV20-1 to TRBJ2-7; D ambiguous. Germline-derived CDR1 and CDR2 are DFQATT and SNEGSKA (reference sequence). This CDR3 is built from 12 residues. V was trimmed by 3 bases and J by 6 bases, leaving 12 bases between them. DNA of the CDR3: TGCAGTGCTAGTGTTGACGCTGGCGAGCAGTACTTC. This encodes CSASVDAGEQYF.

The gene calls are TRBV27 and TRBJ2-5, with D possibly being TRBD2 (5 bases). Per germline, CDR1 MNHEY and CDR2 SMNVEV (reference sequence). CDR3 length equals 14 residues. The germline V and J ends were trimmed by 4 bases and 10 bases, with 19 bases remaining between them. CDR3: CASSSDSASSRQYF. For the CDR3, the DNA is TGTGCCAGCAGTTCGGATAGCGCCTCCTCCCGCCAGTACTTC.

The gene calls are TRBV28 and TRBJ1-6; D call uncertain. The CDR3 has 13 amino acids. V dropped 2 bases and J dropped 10 bases, with 9 bases sitting between them. Germline loops: CDR1 MDHEN, CDR2 SYDVKM. The CDR3 loop is CASSLIQVSPLHF. Here the CDR3 DNA reads TGTGCCAGCAGTTTAATCCAGGTGTCACCCCTCCACTTT.

V and J are TRBV2 and TRBJ2-7, with D unclear. Per germline, CDR1 SNHLY and CDR2 FYNNEI. This CDR3 is built from 12 residues. Trimming stripped 8 bases from V and 3 bases from J, with 11 bases between. The CDR3 DNA reads TGTGCCAGCCGCTCGACACACTACGAGCAGTACTTC. Translation: CASRSTHYEQYF.

The V call is TRBV5-1, the J call TRBJ2-1, with 9 positions matching TRBD2. CDR3 size: 13 residues. Germline-derived CDR1 and CDR2 are SGHRS and YFSETQ. Germline trimming cut 6 bases from V and 7 bases from J; bases unmatched to any gene: 5. CDR3 in amino acids: CASTRAGGNEQFF. CDR3 in DNA: TGCGCCAGCACTCGAGCGGGAGGAAATGAGCAGTTCTTC.

The chain uses TRBV19 and TRBJ1-3, with D maybe TRBD1 (5 bases). Germline V gene lookup returns CDR1 LNHDA and CDR2 SQIVND (reference sequence). Trimming removed 6 bases from V and 3 bases from J, with 9 bases in between. The CDR3 runs to 13 residues. The CDR3 DNA sequence: TGTGCCAGTAGCCCAGGGTATGGAAACACCATATATTTT. Its translation: CASSPGYGNTIYF.

The CDR3 nucleotides read TGTGCCAGCACCCCGGGACAGGAGAACTATGGCTACACCTTC. Protein: CASTPGQENYGYTF. The chain has TRBV28 and TRBJ1-2; 8 bases fit TRBD1. Germline CDR1 reads MDHEN; CDR2 reads SYDVKM. After removal of 7 bases from V and 2 bases from J, the junction contained 6 bases not matched to a gene. The CDR3 extends over 14 amino acids.

This clone was recorded once. The rearrangement uses TRBV7-3 and TRBJ2-7; 7 bases agree with TRBD2. CDR1 is SGHTA and CDR2 is FQGTGA in the germline V gene. The CDR3 runs to 14 residues. The junction had 9 bases not matched to a gene; V was cut back by 5 bases and J by 5 bases. CDR3 DNA sequence: TGTGCCAGCAGCCCGGGGCGGGAGAGGGACGAGCAGTACTTC. This sequence encodes CASSPGRERDEQYF.

This clone was picked up one time. This chain links TRBV20-1 with TRBJ1-1; possible D gene TRBD1, 5 bases. The length of the CDR3 is 14 residues. Germline V gene lookup returns CDR1 DFQATT and CDR2 SNEGSKA (reference sequence). V was trimmed by 3 bases and J by 2 bases, leaving 13 bases between them. CDR3 nucleotides: TGCAGTGCTAGTGTACAGGAGGTTAACACTGAAGCTTTCTTT. Its translation: CSASVQEVNTEAFF.

In DNA, the CDR3 is TGCAGCGTTGAGGGGGCAGCCAATAACTATGGCTACACCTTC. Protein: CSVEGAANNYGYTF. The rearrangement joins TRBV29-1 to TRBJ1-2, with D maybe TRBD1 (6 bases). Germline loops: CDR1 SQVTM, CDR2 ANQGSEA. Trimming removed 3 bases at V and 1 base at J, with 12 bases between. The CDR3 runs to 14 residues.

The chain links TRBV6-5 to TRBJ2-3; D may match TRBD1 or TRBD2 (6 bases each). The CDR3 consists of 11 residues. V lost 6 bases to trimming and J lost 9 bases, with 10 bases between them. Germline-derived CDR1 and CDR2 are MNHEY and SVGAGI. Here the CDR3 reads CASRDGGTQYF. Written as DNA, the CDR3 is TGTGCCAGCAGGGACGGGGGCACGCAGTATTTT.

The V and J genes are TRBV12-3 or TRBV12-4 and TRBJ1-2; 7 bases align to TRBD1. J was trimmed by 7 bases and V by 1 base; bases with no gene match: 3. The CDR3 totals 13 residues. The CDR3 DNA follows: TGTGCCAGCAGTTTAGACAGGGGAGCTGGCTACACCTTC. Translation gives CASSLDRGAGYTF.

The chain is built from TRBV29-1 and TRBJ2-3; 10 bases are a match to TRBD1. Germline CDR1 SQVTM, CDR2 ANQGSEA. The CDR3 contains 17 residues. After removal of 4 bases from V and 0 bases from J, the junction contained 10 bases not matched to a gene. CDR3: CSVGGTGEGTSTDTQYF. In DNA form, the CDR3 reads TGCAGCGTTGGCGGGACAGGGGAAGGGACTAGCACAGATACGCAGTATTTT.

The gene calls are TRBV20-1 and TRBJ1-5, with unresolved D. Trimming shortened V by 3 bases and J by 0 bases, and 12 bases separated the two germline ends. In germline, CDR1 is DFQATT, CDR2 SNEGSKA (reference sequence). This CDR3 is built from 15 residues. For the CDR3, the DNA is TGCAGTGCTAGTCATCCCGGGAATAGCAATCAGCCCCAGCATTTT. Residues: CSASHPGNSNQPQHF.